The next 8 T cell receptor beta chains were all read from a single sample in a study of PD-1 blockade in classical Hodgkin lymphoma. As to time point: cycle 4 day 1 (C4D1), after five to seven weeks of nivolumab. There was relapse after autologous stem cell transplantation in every patient, and there was variation in brentuximab vedotin exposure. Method: immunoSEQ multiplex PCR; TCRdb's copy keeps in-frame clones and lacks some. The sample lists 25,000 to 35,000 clones, around 79% occurring once. The source material was peripheral blood mononuclear cells (PBMCs), sampled before the fourth cycle of nivolumab. These receptors came from a human donor with classical Hodgkin lymphoma.

V gene TRBV5-3 combines with J gene TRBJ2-6, with D tentatively TRBD2 (5 bases). TRBV5-3 is recorded as an ORF, its role being uncertain. With 4 bases removed from V and 4 bases from J, the gap between germline ends came to 12 bases. The CDR3 runs 15 residues. As DNA, the CDR3 is TGTGCCAGAAGCGCCGAGGGCGGCGGGGCCAACGTCCTGACTTTC. Its protein product is CARSAEGGGANVLTF.

J is TRBJ2-3 and V is TRBV19; 13 nucleotides line up with TRBD2. CDR1 and CDR2 (germline): LNHDA, SQIVND (reference sequence). V lost 4 bases to trimming and J lost 5 bases; unmatched junction nucleotides: 6. CDR3 length equals 16 residues. In DNA, the CDR3 is TGTGCCAGTAGTAAGGGTACTAGCGGGGGGGGAGATACGCAGTATTTT. It codes for CASSKGTSGGGDTQYF.

This clone was found a few times. An end of the junction does not agree with germline; a read error may underlie this. The V and J genes are TRBV6-1 and TRBJ2-7; D ambiguous. This CDR3 has 15 amino acids. Per the germline V gene, CDR1 is MNHNS and CDR2 is SASEGT. CDR3 nucleotide sequence: TGTGCCAGCATTGAAGGTGGCGGTTTGGCCTACGAGCAGTACTTC. Translated, it gives CASIEGGGLAYEQYF.

This clone was found a few times. This chain connects TRBV5-1 to TRBJ2-1; 8 bases are shared with TRBD2. Germline assignment: CDR1 SGHRS and CDR2 YFSETQ. V trimming: 7 bases; J trimming: 7 bases; junction bases outside the gene matches: 10. The CDR3 has 14 residues. The CDR3 spells CASHPRGAGNEQFF. The DNA for the CDR3 is TGCGCCAGCCACCCGCGGGGGGCGGGGAATGAGCAGTTCTTC.

The rearrangement joins TRBV15 to TRBJ2-1; D is unresolved. The V gene lost 2 bases and the J gene lost 6 bases, with 8 bases spanning the gap. Looked up from germline, CDR1 is LNHNV and CDR2 is YYDKDF (reference sequence). The CDR3 consists of 13 residues. The CDR3 spells CATSRPILNEQFF. The DNA of the CDR3 is TGTGCCACCAGCAGACCCATCCTCAATGAGCAGTTCTTC.

V is TRBV9 and J is TRBJ2-1; no firm D call. Trimming cost V 0 bases and J 0 bases, with 10 bases left between them. The CDR3 length is 16 residues. From germline, CDR1 is SGDLS and CDR2 YYNGEE. The CDR3 nucleotides read TGTGCCAGCAGCGTAGCTCCCTCAAGCTCCTACAATGAGCAGTTCTTC. It encodes CASSVAPSSSYNEQFF.

The J gene is TRBJ2-1, the V gene TRBV7-9, with a possible D match to TRBD2 (7 bases). Trimming shortened V by 8 bases and J by 7 bases, and 18 bases separated the two germline ends. The CDR3 extends over 14 amino acids. Germline-derived CDR1 and CDR2 are SEHNR and FQNEAQ (reference sequence). Here the CDR3 reads CASVEGGEGNEQFF. The CDR3 DNA follows: TGTGCCAGCGTCGAAGGGGGGGAAGGGAATGAGCAGTTCTTC.

CDR3 nucleotides: TGTGCCAGCAGAATAACAGGGGATGAAAAACTGTTTTTT. It encodes CASRITGDEKLFF. V usage is TRBV7-8 and J usage is TRBJ1-4; 7 nucleotides match TRBD1. CDR3 size: 13 residues. The germline V gene encodes CDR1 SGHVS and CDR2 FQNEAQ. J lost 6 bases, V lost 6 bases, and 4 bases had no gene match.